The present T cell receptor beta chain was sequenced within a study of T cells expressing NK-cell markers. Study summary: There were seven HCMV-seropositive donors and one seronegative donor among the eight sequenced. General study points: About six of the donors carried dominant NKG2C+ clonotypes that took up about 1.0-8% of their CD8+ T cells.

For TCR beta, cDNA was produced by 5'RACE template switching with UMIs. TCRdb reanalyzed the 5' RACE reads and collapses them to one entry per CDR3 protein, without DNA. This sample's table reports 550,000 to 600,000 distinct CDR3 sequences. Worth noting for this clonotype: Its antigen is as yet unknown.

Per germline, CDR1 DFQATT and CDR2 SNEGSKA (reference sequence). The CDR3 totals 15 residues. This TCR was sampled from a man in his late teens or twenties in good health. The sample was blood T cells: a sorted CD56 or NKG2C T cell subset, CD4+ or CD8+ T cells, or bulk PBMC T cells (not recorded which). V gene TRBV20-1 combines with J gene TRBJ2-5; the D gene TCRdb calls, TRBD1, cannot be checked with no DNA. The CDR3 loop is CSASDRQGRQETQYF.